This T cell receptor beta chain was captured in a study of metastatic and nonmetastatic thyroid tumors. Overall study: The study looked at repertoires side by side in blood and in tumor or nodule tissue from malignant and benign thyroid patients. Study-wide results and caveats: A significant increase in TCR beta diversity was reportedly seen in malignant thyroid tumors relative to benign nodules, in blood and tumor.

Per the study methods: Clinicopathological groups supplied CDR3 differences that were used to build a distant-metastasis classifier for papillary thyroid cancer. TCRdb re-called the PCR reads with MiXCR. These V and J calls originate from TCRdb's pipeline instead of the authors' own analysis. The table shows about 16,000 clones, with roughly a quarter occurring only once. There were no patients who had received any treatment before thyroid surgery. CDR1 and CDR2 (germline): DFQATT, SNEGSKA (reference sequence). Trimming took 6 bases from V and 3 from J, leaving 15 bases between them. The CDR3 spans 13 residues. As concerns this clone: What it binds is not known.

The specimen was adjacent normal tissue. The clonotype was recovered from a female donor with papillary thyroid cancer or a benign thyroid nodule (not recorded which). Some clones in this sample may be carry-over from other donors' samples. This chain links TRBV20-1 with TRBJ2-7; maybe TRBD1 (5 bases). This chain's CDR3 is CSAPVQVDYEQYF. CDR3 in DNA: TGCAGTGCGCCGGTACAGGTCGACTACGAGCAGTACTTC.